Each of the 26 T cell receptor beta chains below was sequenced from the same sample in a study of PD-1 blockade in mismatch repair-deficient tumors (TCRdb year 2017). Library preparation used the immunoSEQ multiplex PCR assay. This immuneACCESS table, as held by TCRdb, lists in-frame sequences with V and J called but not all clones. Of the missing ones, under half trace to an unresolved V gene in checked studies; the others have no known cause. This sample has approximately 60,000 clones in its table, and more than 70% of those were observed once. The ten top clones hold about 14% of the sample. Source: peripheral blood, taken 52 weeks after starting pembrolizumab. These TCRs come from an adult with mismatch repair-deficient cancer.

DNA of the CDR3: TGTGCCAGCAGTGAATCGATCGGGGCGATCACTGAAGCTTTCTTT. Translating gives CASSESIGAITEAFF. This sequence joins TRBV25-1 and TRBJ1-1; tentatively, D is TRBD1 (5 bases). CDR1 is MGHDK, CDR2 SYGVNS, per germline. Trimming took 1 base from V and 4 from J, leaving 13 bases between them. This CDR3 is 15 amino acids long.

The rearrangement links TRBV28 to TRBJ1-5; D is ambiguous. Trimming removed 6 bases from V and 2 bases from J, with 8 bases in between. Germline values: CDR1 MDHEN, CDR2 SYDVKM. This CDR3 spans 13 amino acids. The CDR3, as DNA: TGTGCCAGCAGCCCTCTTGGCAATCAGCCCCAGCATTTT. This codes for CASSPLGNQPQHF.

A few counts support this clone. This chain links TRBV5-1 with TRBJ2-7; D remains ambiguous. Trimming cost V 4 bases and J 3 bases, with 11 bases left between them. Germline CDR1 SGHRS, CDR2 YFSETQ. CDR3 length: 13 amino acids. The CDR3 DNA follows: TGCGCCAGCAGCGTGAGCAGCAGCTACGAGCAGTACTTC. Its protein product is CASSVSSSYEQYF.

This clone was observed a single time. The CDR3 coding sequence is TGTGCCAGCAGTGCGGGCCATAGGACTAGTACGGTCGTGACCCAGTACTTC. Its translation: CASSAGHRTSTVVTQYF. The rearrangement joins TRBV2 to TRBJ2-5, with TRBD2 matching over 7 bases. The CDR3 spans 17 residues. The trim removed 4 bases at V and 7 bases at J, leaving 18 bases unmatched. Germline-derived CDR1 and CDR2 are SNHLY and FYNNEI.

The chain employs TRBV14 and TRBJ2-5; D might be TRBD2 (6 bases). The CDR3 has 17 residues. The germline V and J ends were trimmed by 3 bases and 3 bases, with 20 bases remaining between them. Germline CDR1 reads SGHDN; CDR2 reads FVKESK. The CDR3 loop is CASSQGVVPRREETQYF. The CDR3, as DNA: TGTGCCAGCAGCCAGGGGGTCGTCCCCCGGAGGGAAGAGACCCAGTACTTC.

The rearrangement links TRBV6-4 to TRBJ2-1; 12 bases match TRBD2. Germline V gives CDR1 MRHNA, CDR2 SNTAGT. The CDR3 has 14 amino acids. V lost 7 bases and J lost 7; bases outside the gene matches: 5. The CDR3 DNA follows: TGTGCCAGCAAAGGACTAGCGGGAAGTAATGAGCAGTTCTTC. Its protein is CASKGLAGSNEQFF.

CDR3 sequence reads: CSVEGTFGTSTEAFF. The CDR3 nucleotides are TGCAGCGTTGAAGGGACCTTCGGGACCTCCACTGAAGCTTTCTTT. The chain joins TRBV29-1 to TRBJ1-1; a weak D match, TRBD1 (5 bases). The germline V and J ends were trimmed by 1 base and 4 bases, with 16 bases remaining between them. Germline V gene data show CDR1 as SQVTM and CDR2 as ANQGSEA. This CDR3 has 15 residues.

V gene TRBV21-1 combines with J gene TRBJ2-7; TRBD2, the table's D call, was not compared with the DNA. TRBV21-1 is marked as a pseudogene. This CDR3 region has 18 residues. The CDR3 DNA follows: TGTGCCAGCAGCAAAGCCCGGGGGACGGGAGGGCCCACCTACGAGCAGTACTTC. Translating gives CASSKARGTGGPTYEQYF.

The V and J genes are TRBV19 and TRBJ2-7; 7 bases align to TRBD2. Losses at the gene ends were 3 bases for V and 0 bases for J; bases not matched to a gene: 5. This CDR3 spans 15 amino acids. Germline CDR1 reads LNHDA; CDR2 reads SQIVND (reference sequence). The CDR3 spells CASSMASGTSYEQYF. DNA for the CDR3: TGTGCCAGTAGTATGGCTAGCGGAACCTCCTACGAGCAGTACTTC. Combining the CDR3 with reference TRBV19 and TRBJ2-7 gives the whole variable domain DGGITQSPKYLFRKEGQNVTLSCEQNLNHDAMYWYRQDPGQGLRLIYYSQIVNDFQKGDIAEGYSVSREKKESFPLTVTSAQKNPTAFYLCASSMASGTSYEQYFGPGTRLTVT.

This chain links TRBV10-3 with TRBJ2-7; 13 positions match TRBD2. CDR1 and CDR2 (germline): ENHRY, SYGVKD. The CDR3 consists of 21 residues. The junction had 20 bases not matched to a gene; V was cut back by 6 bases and J by 0 bases. CDR3 residues: CAISGPGQGLGLAGPSYEQYF. The CDR3 DNA follows: TGTGCCATCAGCGGACCGGGACAGGGATTGGGACTAGCGGGACCCTCCTACGAGCAGTACTTC.

The chain couples TRBV4-1 to TRBJ2-3; 10 nucleotides align to TRBD2. Losses at the gene ends were 4 bases for V and 5 bases for J; bases not matched to a gene: 9. This CDR3 comprises 16 residues. In germline, CDR1 is MGHRA, CDR2 YSYEKL. The CDR3 coding sequence is TGCGCCAGCAGCCGAGAAGCGGGAGGGCCTGGAGATACGCAGTATTTT. Translated, it gives CASSREAGGPGDTQYF.

This clone was counted a few times. V usage is TRBV11-3 and J usage is TRBJ2-6; 7 nucleotides agree with TRBD1. CDR1 is SGHNT and CDR2 is YENEEA in the germline V gene. Trimming took 5 bases from V and 2 from J; bases not matched to a gene: 3. The CDR3 runs to 15 residues. The chain's CDR3 is CASSTRGTGANVLTF. The CDR3 DNA follows: TGTGCCAGCAGCACCAGGGGGACTGGGGCCAACGTCCTGACTTTC.

This clone was found a few times. The CDR3 DNA is TGTGCCAGCAGCTTAAATTACGAGCAGTACTTC. Its translation: CASSLNYEQYF. The chain recombines TRBV11-2 with TRBJ2-7, with D unresolved. This CDR3 spans 11 amino acids. CDR1 is SGHAT and CDR2 is FQNNGV in the germline V gene. V shed 2 bases and J shed 4 bases, with 3 bases lying between them. Full variable domain (outside the CDR3, taken from reference TRBV11-2 and TRBJ2-7): EAGVAQSPRYKIIEKRQSVAFWCNPISGHATLYWYQQILGQGPKLLIQFQNNGVVDDSQLPKDRFSAERLKGVDSTLKIQPAKLEDSAVYLCASSLNYEQYFGPGTRLTVT.

The chain is built from TRBV4-2 and TRBJ2-6; D is unresolved. Per germline, CDR1 LGHNA and CDR2 YNFKEQ. Trimming stripped 0 bases from V and 0 bases from J, with 9 bases between. The CDR3 has 17 residues. The CDR3 region is CASSQDIKISGANVLTF. The CDR3 bases are TGTGCCAGCAGCCAAGATATCAAGATCTCTGGGGCCAACGTCCTGACTTTC.

The rearrangement joins TRBV27 to TRBJ1-3, with 7 bases fitting TRBD1. V was clipped by 5 bases and J by 0 bases; unmatched bases: 4. CDR3 length equals 15 residues. Germline V gene lookup returns CDR1 MNHEY and CDR2 SMNVEV (reference sequence). This chain's CDR3 is CASSDRVYSGNTIYF. CDR3 coding DNA: TGTGCCAGCAGTGACAGGGTTTACTCTGGAAACACCATATATTTT.

V and J are TRBV19 and TRBJ2-1; a weak D match, TRBD2 (7 bases). This CDR3 contains 17 residues. From germline, CDR1 is LNHDA and CDR2 SQIVND (reference sequence). V lost 7 bases and J 3 bases, leaving 22 bases between the germline ends. The CDR3 sequence: CASTQEGGGKVYNEQFF. The DNA of the CDR3 is TGTGCCAGTACACAGGAGGGGGGAGGGAAGGTCTACAATGAGCAGTTCTTC. Variable domain in full (rest from reference TRBV19 and TRBJ2-1): DGGITQSPKYLFRKEGQNVTLSCEQNLNHDAMYWYRQDPGQGLRLIYYSQIVNDFQKGDIAEGYSVSREKKESFPLTVTSAQKNPTAFYLCASTQEGGGKVYNEQFFGPGTRLTVL.

CDR3 sequence (DNA): TGTGCCAGCAGCTCTGAGACGGGGACAGGGATGAACGAGCAGTACTTC. As protein: CASSSETGTGMNEQYF. The V and J genes are TRBV9 and TRBJ2-7; 9 nucleotides align to TRBD1. This CDR3 has 16 amino acids. CDR1 SGDLS and CDR2 YYNGEE come from the germline V gene. Unmatched junction bases numbered 13, after V lost 4 bases and J lost 5 bases.

The chain employs TRBV4-1 and TRBJ2-1, with D perhaps TRBD2 (6 bases). The V end lost 7 bases, the J end lost 3 bases, and 19 bases lay between the germline ends. CDR1 MGHRA and CDR2 YSYEKL come from the germline V gene. The CDR3 consists of 16 residues. The CDR3 DNA sequence: TGCGCCAGCATCGCGGAGGCTAGCGACGGCTACAATGAGCAGTTCTTC. This sequence encodes CASIAEASDGYNEQFF.

The chain joins TRBV12-5 to TRBJ2-7, with 7 bases lining up with TRBD2. This CDR3 is built from 12 residues. The germline V gene encodes CDR1 LGHNT and CDR2 FRNRAP. Trimming cost V 2 bases and J 12 bases; bases outside gene matches: 7. CDR3 coding DNA: TGTGCTAGTGGTTTGCCAAGGCTAGCGGTGTACTTC. Translated: CASGLPRLAVYF.

The chain uses TRBV9 and TRBJ1-5; the D gene is possibly TRBD1 (6 bases). V was trimmed by 0 bases and J by 7 bases, leaving 8 bases between them. Germline CDR1 SGDLS, CDR2 YYNGEE. The length of the CDR3 is 13 residues. The CDR3 nucleotides read TGTGCCAGCAGCGTAGGAGGGGGACAGCCCCAGCATTTT. Residues: CASSVGGGQPQHF.

CDR3 loop: CASNLSGRSTDTQYF. CDR3 sequence (DNA): TGTGCCAGCAACCTTAGCGGGAGGAGCACAGATACGCAGTATTTT. The chain recombines TRBV6-1 with TRBJ2-3; 10 nucleotides agree with TRBD2. J lost 0 bases, V lost 7 bases, and 4 bases had no gene match. CDR3 length: 15 residues. The germline gives CDR1 MNHNS, CDR2 SASEGT.

V gene TRBV5-1 combines with J gene TRBJ1-1, with 7 bases lining up with TRBD1. CDR3 length: 15 residues. The V segment lost 4 bases and the J segment 11 bases; nucleotides outside the gene matches: 17. CDR1 SGHRS and CDR2 YFSETQ come from the germline V gene. The chain's CDR3 is CASSAHGQEEWGAFF. CDR3 nucleotide sequence: TGCGCCAGCAGCGCCCACGGACAGGAAGAATGGGGGGCTTTCTTT.

V gene TRBV4-1 combines with J gene TRBJ2-7; D remains unclear. The germline V gene has CDR1 MGHRA and CDR2 YSYEKL. The CDR3 has 14 amino acids. Trimming pared 1 base from V and 2 bases from J, leaving 9 bases between. The CDR3, as DNA: TGCGCCAGCAGCCAAGTAGGGTCCCCCTACGAGCAGTACTTC. Its translation: CASSQVGSPYEQYF.

The gene calls are TRBV7-3 and TRBJ2-1; D is possibly TRBD1 (6 bases). This CDR3 has 13 residues. The germline CDR1 and CDR2 sequences are SGHTA and FQGTGA. V gave up 2 bases and J gave up 5 bases, with 7 bases separating them. In nucleotides, the CDR3 is TGTGCCAGCAGCTTAGACAGGAACAATGAGCAGTTCTTC. Protein sequence: CASSLDRNNEQFF.

The V gene is TRBV29-1, the J gene TRBJ2-1; 9 bases are shared with TRBD2. Germline assignment: CDR1 SQVTM and CDR2 ANQGSEA. This CDR3 has 16 amino acids. The trim removed 4 bases at V and 5 bases at J, leaving 12 bases unmatched. The CDR3 reads CSVGGTSRRDDNEQFF. The CDR3 bases are TGCAGCGTTGGGGGGACTAGCCGGAGAGACGACAATGAGCAGTTCTTC.

V usage is TRBV4-1 and J usage is TRBJ2-1; D unclear. Germline CDR1 MGHRA, CDR2 YSYEKL. This CDR3 spans 16 amino acids. V lost 0 bases, J lost 13 bases, and 22 bases lay in between. The CDR3 here is CASSQDHSLGALNQFF. In nucleotides, the CDR3 is TGCGCCAGCAGCCAAGATCATTCACTTGGTGCGTTAAATCAGTTCTTC.